This TCR beta chain was retrieved from a study of esophageal squamous cell carcinoma under preoperative chemotherapy listed by TCRdb under 2018. At the level of the whole study: The study profiled TCR repertoires of both peripheral blood T cells and tumor-infiltrating lymphocytes. In patients with esophageal squamous cell carcinoma, the study looked at what paclitaxel-nedaplatin chemotherapy did to T-cell receptor repertoires. Five or six patients with primary esophageal squamous cell carcinoma made up the cohort. Repertoires from samples collected before paclitaxel-nedaplatin therapy were compared with repertoires from samples collected after the therapy. On the study overall, not on this receptor specifically: Post-treatment tumor-infiltrating lymphocytes appeared to be derived in part from peripheral T cells migrating into the tumor, rather than solely from local clonal changes. A significant increase in TCR diversity was observed in peripheral T cells after chemotherapy, whereas no such increase was observed in tumor-infiltrating lymphocytes. Paclitaxel-nedaplatin therapy caused immediate and substantial changes in clonotype frequency, and abundant clones were more likely to contract than to amplify. A small cohort was used, with only a handful of patients with esophageal squamous cell carcinoma being analyzed.

The time point tag for this specimen amounts to: after preoperative PTX-NDP chemotherapy. Before surgery, patients were given paclitaxel-nedaplatin as preoperative chemotherapy. As regards this clonotype: No cognate antigen has been identified for it. A much larger clone is a single base away; this may be a read error.

Libraries came from PCR. Sequencing relied on a HiSeq X Ten. High-throughput sequencing was used to characterize the TCR repertoires. TCRdb reanalyzed the raw reads on its own, using fastp at Q25 for trimming and MiXCR for clone calling, and kept in-frame beta chains. For every CDR3 protein sequence, its rows merge into one entry that carries the most common genes and DNA. The sample table records about 32,000 distinct CDR3 sequences; 50% to 60% of these occur just once. Jointly, the top ten make up approximately 25% of the sample. The CDR3 has 15 amino acids, counting the end cysteine and phenylalanine. CDR3 DNA is the only sequence kept; it has 45 bases, read in frame from the first base. Via the germline V gene, CDR1 is LGHNA and CDR2 YSLEER. At the junction V is shortened by 0 bases and J by 13 bases, with 19 bases in between.

The rearranged segments are TRBV4-3 and TRBJ2-4; the D gene assignment is ambiguous. This TCR was sampled from a human donor with esophageal squamous cell carcinoma. The donor label of this sample is uncertain. The specimen was obtained from a patient given preoperative chemotherapy. The CDR3: CASSQEEATYNEQYF. The bases are TGCGCCAGCAGCCAAGAAGAGGCTACCTACAATGAGCAGTACTTC.